These 2 T cell receptor beta chains share one sample of origin, sequenced in a study of T cell responses to AZD1222 COVID-19 vaccine. Only in-frame clones appear in the TCRdb table, and some are missing; sequencing was by immunoSEQ multiplex PCR. The table has some 84,000 clones, around 85% seen once. The sample consisted of peripheral blood, taken 28 days after the second AZD1222 dose. The origin of the receptors is an adult who received the AZD1222 COVID-19 vaccine.

J is TRBJ1-4 and V is TRBV5-3; no clear D. TRBV5-3 is an ORF, with its function uncertain. CDR3 size: 15 residues. Trimming cost V 1 base and J 1 base, with 8 bases left between them. This CDR3 is CARSLRMGTNEKLFF. The CDR3 DNA reads TGTGCCAGAAGCTTGAGGATGGGAACTAATGAAAAACTGTTTTTT.

V gene TRBV6-5 combines with J gene TRBJ2-4; D call uncertain. Germline values: CDR1 MNHEY, CDR2 SVGAGI. Trimming stripped 8 bases from V and 2 bases from J, with 7 bases between. The CDR3 has 12 amino acids. The CDR3 spells CASAITKNIQYF. The CDR3 DNA is TGTGCCAGCGCCATTACCAAAAACATTCAGTACTTC.